The T cell receptor beta chain described here comes from a study of blood T cell repertoires in COVID-19. Study information: The study drew acute and convalescent COVID-19 samples from the United States, Italy and Spain. T cells, B-cell-depleted T cells, or PBMCs provided the cDNA or gDNA that served as material.

Under the authors' procedure: Using reference gene primer amplification, nucleated cell counts were estimated. The data were produced by immunoSEQ multiplex PCR, yet TCRdb's version contains in-frame clones alone and is incomplete. The V and J calls and clone size are taken from that table; D and trimming were inferred from the DNA. This repertoire shows roughly 260,000 clones, 70% to 90% found once; its top ten account for around 2.5%. The CDR3 loop spans 15 amino acids. V gave up 4 bases and J gave up 2 bases; unmatched junction bases: 7. Per the germline V gene, CDR1 is SGHKS and CDR2 is YYEKEE (reference sequence).

The receptor comes from a woman between 50 and 59 years old with acute or convalescent COVID-19. Sequencing was performed on peripheral blood. V gene TRBV5-5 combines with J gene TRBJ2-3; 7 bases agree with TRBD1. This CDR3 is CASSDPGQFTDTQYF. The CDR3, as DNA: TGTGCCAGCAGCGACCCGGGACAGTTCACAGATACGCAGTATTTT.